The clone carrying this TCR beta chain was seen a few times. The protocol was immunoSEQ multiplex PCR, while the TCRdb copy is restricted to in-frame clones and leaves out a portion. The profile covers approximately 110,000 clones, with about nine tenths appearing a single time and approximately 4% taken by the ten largest. This sample was included in a study of control samples from healthy donors and cancer patients. Sequenced sample: blood. This clonotype originated in a human donor in good health. The donor label of this sample is uncertain.

CDR3 sequence reads: CASSNSGATNEKLFF. For the CDR3, the DNA is TGTGCCAGTAGTAATAGCGGGGCAACTAATGAAAAACTGTTTTTT. This chain joins TRBV19 and TRBJ1-4; D gene unclear. CDR3 length: 15 amino acids. The germline V gene encodes CDR1 LNHDA and CDR2 SQIVND (reference sequence). Trimming shortened V by 4 bases and J by 0 bases, and 9 bases separated the two germline ends.